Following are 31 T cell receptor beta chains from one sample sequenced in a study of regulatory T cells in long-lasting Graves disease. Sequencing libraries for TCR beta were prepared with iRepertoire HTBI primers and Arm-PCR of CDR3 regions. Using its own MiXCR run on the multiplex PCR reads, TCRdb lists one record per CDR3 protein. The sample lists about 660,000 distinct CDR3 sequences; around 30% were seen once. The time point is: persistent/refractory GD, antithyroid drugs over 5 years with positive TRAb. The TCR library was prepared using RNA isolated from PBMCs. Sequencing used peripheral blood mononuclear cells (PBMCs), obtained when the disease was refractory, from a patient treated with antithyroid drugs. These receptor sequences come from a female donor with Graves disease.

The DNA for the CDR3 is TGTGCCAGCAGTTCCCGGGGCCTCGCCTACGAGCAGTACTTC. Its protein is CASSSRGLAYEQYF. V gene TRBV12-3 or TRBV12-4 combines with J gene TRBJ2-7; D could derive from TRBD1 or TRBD2 (5 bases each). V lost 4 bases to trimming and J lost 2 bases, with 12 bases between them. The length of the CDR3 is 14 residues.

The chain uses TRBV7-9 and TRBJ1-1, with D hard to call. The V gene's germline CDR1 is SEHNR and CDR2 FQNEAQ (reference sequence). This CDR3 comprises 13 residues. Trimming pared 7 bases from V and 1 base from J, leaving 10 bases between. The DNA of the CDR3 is TGTGCCAGCAACAACGTCTGGAACACTGAAGCTTTCTTT. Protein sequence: CASNNVWNTEAFF.

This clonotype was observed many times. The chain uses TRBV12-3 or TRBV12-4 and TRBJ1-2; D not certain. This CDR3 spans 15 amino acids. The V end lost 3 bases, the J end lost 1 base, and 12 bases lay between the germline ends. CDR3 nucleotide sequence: TGTGCCAGCAGTTTTATTGCAAGGGATAACTATGGCTACACCTTC. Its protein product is CASSFIARDNYGYTF.

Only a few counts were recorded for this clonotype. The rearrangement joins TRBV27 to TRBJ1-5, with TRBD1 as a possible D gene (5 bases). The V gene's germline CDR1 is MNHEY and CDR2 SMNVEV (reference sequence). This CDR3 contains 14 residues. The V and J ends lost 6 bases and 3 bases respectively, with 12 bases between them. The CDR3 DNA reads TGTGCCAGCAGAGAGGGACCTGACAATCAGCCCCAGCATTTT. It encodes CASREGPDNQPQHF.

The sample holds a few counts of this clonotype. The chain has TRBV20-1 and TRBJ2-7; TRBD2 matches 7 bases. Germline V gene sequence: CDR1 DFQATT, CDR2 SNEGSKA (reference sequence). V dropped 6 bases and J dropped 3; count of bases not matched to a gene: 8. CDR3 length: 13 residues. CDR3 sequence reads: CSARGAGNYEQYF. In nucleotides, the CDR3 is TGCAGTGCGCGGGGAGCGGGGAACTACGAGCAGTACTTC.

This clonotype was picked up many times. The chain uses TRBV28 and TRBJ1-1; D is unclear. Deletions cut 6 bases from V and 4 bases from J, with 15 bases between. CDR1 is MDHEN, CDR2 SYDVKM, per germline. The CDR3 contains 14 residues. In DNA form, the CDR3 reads TGTGCCAGCAGCCCCCCGGACTCTAGCACTGAAGCTTTCTTT. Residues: CASSPPDSSTEAFF.

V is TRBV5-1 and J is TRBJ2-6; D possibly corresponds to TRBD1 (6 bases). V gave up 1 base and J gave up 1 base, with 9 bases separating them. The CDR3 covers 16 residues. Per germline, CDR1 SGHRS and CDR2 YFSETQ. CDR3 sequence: CASSLRTASGANVLTF. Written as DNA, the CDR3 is TGCGCCAGCAGCTTGAGGACAGCTTCTGGGGCCAACGTCCTGACTTTC.

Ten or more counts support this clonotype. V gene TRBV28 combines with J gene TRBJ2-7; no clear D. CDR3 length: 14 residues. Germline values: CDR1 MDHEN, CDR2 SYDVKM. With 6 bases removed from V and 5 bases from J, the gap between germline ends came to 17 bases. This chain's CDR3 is CASSTPGPSDEQYF. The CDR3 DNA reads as TGTGCCAGCAGCACTCCGGGTCCATCCGACGAGCAGTACTTC.

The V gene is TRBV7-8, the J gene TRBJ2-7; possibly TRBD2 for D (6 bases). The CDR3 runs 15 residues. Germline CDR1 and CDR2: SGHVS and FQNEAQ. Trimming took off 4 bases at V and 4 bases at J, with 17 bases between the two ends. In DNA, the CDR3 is TGTGCCAGCAGCTATCCACGCCGGGGGACTTACGAGCAGTACTTC. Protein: CASSYPRRGTYEQYF.

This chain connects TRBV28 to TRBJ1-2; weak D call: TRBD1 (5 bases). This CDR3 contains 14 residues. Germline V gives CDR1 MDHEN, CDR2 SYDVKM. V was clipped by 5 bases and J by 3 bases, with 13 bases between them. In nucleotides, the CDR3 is TGTGCCAGCAGTCCCAGGGTGTTGGACTATGGCTACACCTTC. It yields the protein CASSPRVLDYGYTF.

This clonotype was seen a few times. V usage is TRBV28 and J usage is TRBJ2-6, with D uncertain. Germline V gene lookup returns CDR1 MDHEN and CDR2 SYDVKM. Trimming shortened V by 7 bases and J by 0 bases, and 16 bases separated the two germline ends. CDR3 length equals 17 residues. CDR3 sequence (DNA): TGTGCCAGCATCAGACTGAGCGATAGCTCTGGGGCCAACGTCCTGACTTTC. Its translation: CASIRLSDSSGANVLTF.

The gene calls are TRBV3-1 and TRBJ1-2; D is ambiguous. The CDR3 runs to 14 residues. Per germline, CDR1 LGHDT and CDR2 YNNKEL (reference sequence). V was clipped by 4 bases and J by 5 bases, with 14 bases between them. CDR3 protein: CASSPWTENYGYTF. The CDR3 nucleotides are TGTGCCAGCAGCCCCTGGACGGAAAATTATGGCTACACCTTC.

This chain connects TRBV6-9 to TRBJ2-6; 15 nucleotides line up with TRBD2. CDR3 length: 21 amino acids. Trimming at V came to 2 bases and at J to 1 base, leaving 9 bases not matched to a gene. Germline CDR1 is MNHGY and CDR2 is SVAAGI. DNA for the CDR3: TGTGCCAGCAGTTATCACGACCTCGGACTAGCGGGAGGGTCTGGGGCCAACGTCCTGACTTTC. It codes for CASSYHDLGLAGGSGANVLTF.

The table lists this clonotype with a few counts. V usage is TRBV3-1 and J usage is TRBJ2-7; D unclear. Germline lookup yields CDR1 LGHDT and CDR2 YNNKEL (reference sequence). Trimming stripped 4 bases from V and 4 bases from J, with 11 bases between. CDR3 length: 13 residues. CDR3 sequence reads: CASSLPPQYEQYF. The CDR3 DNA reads TGTGCCAGCAGCCTTCCCCCACAGTACGAGCAGTACTTC.

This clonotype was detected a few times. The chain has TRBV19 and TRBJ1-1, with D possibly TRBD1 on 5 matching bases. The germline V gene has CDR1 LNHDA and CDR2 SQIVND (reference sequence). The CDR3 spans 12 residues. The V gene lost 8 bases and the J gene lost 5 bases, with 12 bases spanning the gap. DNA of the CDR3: TGTGCCAGTCAGGGAATTAGTACTGAAGCTTTCTTT. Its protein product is CASQGISTEAFF.

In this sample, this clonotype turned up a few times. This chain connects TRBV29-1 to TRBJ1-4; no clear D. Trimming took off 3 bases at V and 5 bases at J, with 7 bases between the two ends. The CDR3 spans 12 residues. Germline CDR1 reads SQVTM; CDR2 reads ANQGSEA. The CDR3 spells CSVEGANEKLFF. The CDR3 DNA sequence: TGCAGCGTTGAGGGCGCCAATGAAAAACTGTTTTTT.

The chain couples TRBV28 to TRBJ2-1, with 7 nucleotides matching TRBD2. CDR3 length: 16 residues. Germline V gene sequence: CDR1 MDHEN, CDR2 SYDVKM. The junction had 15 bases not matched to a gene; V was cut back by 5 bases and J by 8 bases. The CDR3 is CASSRLGGRRPDEQFF. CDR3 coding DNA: TGTGCCAGCAGTCGCCTGGGCGGGAGACGTCCGGATGAGCAGTTCTTC.

The DNA of the CDR3 is TGTGCCAGCAGCCTCACTAGCGGGACTTCTCAAGAGACCCAGTACTTC. Amino acids: CASSLTSGTSQETQYF. This chain connects TRBV6-1 to TRBJ2-5; 10 nucleotides agree with TRBD2. The CDR3 consists of 16 residues. V shed 6 bases and J 2 bases; nucleotides not matched to a gene: 9. Germline CDR1 is MNHNS and CDR2 is SASEGT.

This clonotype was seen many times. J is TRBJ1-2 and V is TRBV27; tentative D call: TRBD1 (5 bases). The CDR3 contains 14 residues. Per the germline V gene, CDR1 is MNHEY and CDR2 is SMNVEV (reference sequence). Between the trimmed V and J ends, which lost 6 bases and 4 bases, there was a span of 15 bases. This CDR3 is CASSDKGLAYGYTF. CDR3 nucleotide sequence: TGTGCCAGCAGCGACAAGGGGCTTGCCTATGGCTACACCTTC.

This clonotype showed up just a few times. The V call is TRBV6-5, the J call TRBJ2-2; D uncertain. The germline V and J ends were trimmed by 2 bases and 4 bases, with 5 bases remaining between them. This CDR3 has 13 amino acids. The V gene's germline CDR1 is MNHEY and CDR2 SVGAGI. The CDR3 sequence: CASSYQTTGELFF. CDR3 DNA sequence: TGTGCCAGCAGTTACCAAACCACCGGGGAGCTGTTTTTT.

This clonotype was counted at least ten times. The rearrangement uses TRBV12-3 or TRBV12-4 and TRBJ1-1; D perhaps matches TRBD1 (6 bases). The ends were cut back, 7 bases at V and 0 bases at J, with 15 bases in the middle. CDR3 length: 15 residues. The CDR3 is CASTTHGTLNTEAFF. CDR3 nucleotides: TGTGCCAGCACCACTCACGGGACATTGAACACTGAAGCTTTCTTT.

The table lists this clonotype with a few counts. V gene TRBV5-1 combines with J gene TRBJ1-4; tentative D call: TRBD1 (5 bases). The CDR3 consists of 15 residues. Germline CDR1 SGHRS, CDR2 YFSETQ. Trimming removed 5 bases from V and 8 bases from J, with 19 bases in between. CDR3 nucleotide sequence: TGCGCCAGCAGAAACGGGACCCTCAATTGGGAAAAACTGTTTTTT. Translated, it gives CASRNGTLNWEKLFF.

The CDR3 here is CASSQPKTGPDAYGYTF. CDR3 DNA sequence: TGTGCCAGCAGTCAACCAAAAACCGGGCCCGACGCATATGGCTACACCTTC. V and J are TRBV28 and TRBJ1-2; no reliable D call. CDR1 is MDHEN and CDR2 is SYDVKM in the germline V gene. The CDR3 spans 17 residues. Trimming pared 5 bases from V and 5 bases from J, leaving 24 bases between.

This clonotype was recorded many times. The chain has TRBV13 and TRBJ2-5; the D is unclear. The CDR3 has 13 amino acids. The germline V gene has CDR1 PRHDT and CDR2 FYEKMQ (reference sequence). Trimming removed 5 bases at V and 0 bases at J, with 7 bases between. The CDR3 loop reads CASSPPDQETQYF. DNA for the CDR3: TGTGCCAGCAGCCCTCCCGACCAAGAGACCCAGTACTTC.

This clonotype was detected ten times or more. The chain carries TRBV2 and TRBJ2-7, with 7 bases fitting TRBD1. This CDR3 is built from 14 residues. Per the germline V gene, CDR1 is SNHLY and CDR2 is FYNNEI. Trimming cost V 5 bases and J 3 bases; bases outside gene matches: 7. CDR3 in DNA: TGTGCCAGCAGTTTCCGGGACAGCTTCTACGAGCAGTACTTC. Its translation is CASSFRDSFYEQYF.

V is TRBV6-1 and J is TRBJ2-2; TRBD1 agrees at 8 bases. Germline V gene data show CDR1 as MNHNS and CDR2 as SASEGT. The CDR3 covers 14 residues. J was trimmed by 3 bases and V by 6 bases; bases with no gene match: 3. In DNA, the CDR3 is TGTGCCAGCAGGACAGGGGATTACACCGGGGAGCTGTTTTTT. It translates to CASRTGDYTGELFF.

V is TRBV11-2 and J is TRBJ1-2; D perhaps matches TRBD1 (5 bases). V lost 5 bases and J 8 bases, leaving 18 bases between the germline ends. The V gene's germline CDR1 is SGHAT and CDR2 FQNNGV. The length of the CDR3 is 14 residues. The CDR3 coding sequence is TGTGCCAGCAGCCACGGGGGGGGTGTCTACGGCTACACCTTC. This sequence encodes CASSHGGGVYGYTF. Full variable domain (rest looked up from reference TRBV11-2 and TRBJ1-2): EAGVAQSPRYKIIEKRQSVAFWCNPISGHATLYWYQQILGQGPKLLIQFQNNGVVDDSQLPKDRFSAERLKGVDSTLKIQPAKLEDSAVYLCASSHGGGVYGYTFGSGTRLTVV.

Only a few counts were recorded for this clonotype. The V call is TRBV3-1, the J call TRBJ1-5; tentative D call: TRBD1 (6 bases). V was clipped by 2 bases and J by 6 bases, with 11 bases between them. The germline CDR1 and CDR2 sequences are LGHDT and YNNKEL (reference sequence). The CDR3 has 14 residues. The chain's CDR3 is CASSQRWGLQPQHF. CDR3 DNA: TGTGCCAGCAGCCAAAGGTGGGGGCTTCAGCCCCAGCATTTT.

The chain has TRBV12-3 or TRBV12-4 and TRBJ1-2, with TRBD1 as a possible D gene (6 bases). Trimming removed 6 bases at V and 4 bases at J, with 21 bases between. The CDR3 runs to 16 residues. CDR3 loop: CASSPRTTGQSYGYTF. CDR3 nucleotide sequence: TGTGCCAGCAGCCCACGCACGACAGGACAAAGCTATGGCTACACCTTC.

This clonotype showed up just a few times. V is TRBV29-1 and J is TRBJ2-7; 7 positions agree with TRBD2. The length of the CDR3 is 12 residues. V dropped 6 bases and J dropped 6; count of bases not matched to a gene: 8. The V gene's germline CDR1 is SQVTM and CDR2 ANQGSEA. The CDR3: CSVPGLAGEQYF. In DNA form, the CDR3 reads TGCAGCGTCCCGGGCTTAGCGGGCGAGCAGTACTTC.

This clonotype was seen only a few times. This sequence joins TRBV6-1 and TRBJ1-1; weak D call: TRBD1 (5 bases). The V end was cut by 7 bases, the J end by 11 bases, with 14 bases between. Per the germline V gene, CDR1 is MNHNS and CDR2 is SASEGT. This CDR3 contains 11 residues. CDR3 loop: CASKGPLVAFF. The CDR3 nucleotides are TGTGCCAGCAAGGGACCGCTTGTTGCTTTCTTT.